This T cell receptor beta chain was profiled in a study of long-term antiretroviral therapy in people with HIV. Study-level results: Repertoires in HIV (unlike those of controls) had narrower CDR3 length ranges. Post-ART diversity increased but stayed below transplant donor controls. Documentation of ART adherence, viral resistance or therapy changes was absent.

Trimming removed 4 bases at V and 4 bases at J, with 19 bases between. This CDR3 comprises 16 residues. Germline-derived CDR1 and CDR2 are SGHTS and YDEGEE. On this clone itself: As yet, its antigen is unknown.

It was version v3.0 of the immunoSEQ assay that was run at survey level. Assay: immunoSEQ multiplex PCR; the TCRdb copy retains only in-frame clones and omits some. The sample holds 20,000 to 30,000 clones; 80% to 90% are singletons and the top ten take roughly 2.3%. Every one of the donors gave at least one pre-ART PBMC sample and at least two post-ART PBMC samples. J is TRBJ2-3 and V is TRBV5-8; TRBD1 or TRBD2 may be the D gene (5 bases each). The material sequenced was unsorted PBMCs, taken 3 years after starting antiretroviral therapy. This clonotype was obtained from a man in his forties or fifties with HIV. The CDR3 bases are TGTGCCAGCAGCGGATGGGACGCCGGTGGGTCAGATACGCAGTATTTT. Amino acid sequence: CASSGWDAGGSDTQYF. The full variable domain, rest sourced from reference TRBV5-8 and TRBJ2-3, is EAGVTQSPTHLIKTRGQQATLRCSPISGHTSVYWYQQALGLGLQFLLWYDEGEERNRGNFPPRFSGRQFPNYSSELNVNALELEDSALYLCASSGWDAGGSDTQYFGPGTRLTVL.